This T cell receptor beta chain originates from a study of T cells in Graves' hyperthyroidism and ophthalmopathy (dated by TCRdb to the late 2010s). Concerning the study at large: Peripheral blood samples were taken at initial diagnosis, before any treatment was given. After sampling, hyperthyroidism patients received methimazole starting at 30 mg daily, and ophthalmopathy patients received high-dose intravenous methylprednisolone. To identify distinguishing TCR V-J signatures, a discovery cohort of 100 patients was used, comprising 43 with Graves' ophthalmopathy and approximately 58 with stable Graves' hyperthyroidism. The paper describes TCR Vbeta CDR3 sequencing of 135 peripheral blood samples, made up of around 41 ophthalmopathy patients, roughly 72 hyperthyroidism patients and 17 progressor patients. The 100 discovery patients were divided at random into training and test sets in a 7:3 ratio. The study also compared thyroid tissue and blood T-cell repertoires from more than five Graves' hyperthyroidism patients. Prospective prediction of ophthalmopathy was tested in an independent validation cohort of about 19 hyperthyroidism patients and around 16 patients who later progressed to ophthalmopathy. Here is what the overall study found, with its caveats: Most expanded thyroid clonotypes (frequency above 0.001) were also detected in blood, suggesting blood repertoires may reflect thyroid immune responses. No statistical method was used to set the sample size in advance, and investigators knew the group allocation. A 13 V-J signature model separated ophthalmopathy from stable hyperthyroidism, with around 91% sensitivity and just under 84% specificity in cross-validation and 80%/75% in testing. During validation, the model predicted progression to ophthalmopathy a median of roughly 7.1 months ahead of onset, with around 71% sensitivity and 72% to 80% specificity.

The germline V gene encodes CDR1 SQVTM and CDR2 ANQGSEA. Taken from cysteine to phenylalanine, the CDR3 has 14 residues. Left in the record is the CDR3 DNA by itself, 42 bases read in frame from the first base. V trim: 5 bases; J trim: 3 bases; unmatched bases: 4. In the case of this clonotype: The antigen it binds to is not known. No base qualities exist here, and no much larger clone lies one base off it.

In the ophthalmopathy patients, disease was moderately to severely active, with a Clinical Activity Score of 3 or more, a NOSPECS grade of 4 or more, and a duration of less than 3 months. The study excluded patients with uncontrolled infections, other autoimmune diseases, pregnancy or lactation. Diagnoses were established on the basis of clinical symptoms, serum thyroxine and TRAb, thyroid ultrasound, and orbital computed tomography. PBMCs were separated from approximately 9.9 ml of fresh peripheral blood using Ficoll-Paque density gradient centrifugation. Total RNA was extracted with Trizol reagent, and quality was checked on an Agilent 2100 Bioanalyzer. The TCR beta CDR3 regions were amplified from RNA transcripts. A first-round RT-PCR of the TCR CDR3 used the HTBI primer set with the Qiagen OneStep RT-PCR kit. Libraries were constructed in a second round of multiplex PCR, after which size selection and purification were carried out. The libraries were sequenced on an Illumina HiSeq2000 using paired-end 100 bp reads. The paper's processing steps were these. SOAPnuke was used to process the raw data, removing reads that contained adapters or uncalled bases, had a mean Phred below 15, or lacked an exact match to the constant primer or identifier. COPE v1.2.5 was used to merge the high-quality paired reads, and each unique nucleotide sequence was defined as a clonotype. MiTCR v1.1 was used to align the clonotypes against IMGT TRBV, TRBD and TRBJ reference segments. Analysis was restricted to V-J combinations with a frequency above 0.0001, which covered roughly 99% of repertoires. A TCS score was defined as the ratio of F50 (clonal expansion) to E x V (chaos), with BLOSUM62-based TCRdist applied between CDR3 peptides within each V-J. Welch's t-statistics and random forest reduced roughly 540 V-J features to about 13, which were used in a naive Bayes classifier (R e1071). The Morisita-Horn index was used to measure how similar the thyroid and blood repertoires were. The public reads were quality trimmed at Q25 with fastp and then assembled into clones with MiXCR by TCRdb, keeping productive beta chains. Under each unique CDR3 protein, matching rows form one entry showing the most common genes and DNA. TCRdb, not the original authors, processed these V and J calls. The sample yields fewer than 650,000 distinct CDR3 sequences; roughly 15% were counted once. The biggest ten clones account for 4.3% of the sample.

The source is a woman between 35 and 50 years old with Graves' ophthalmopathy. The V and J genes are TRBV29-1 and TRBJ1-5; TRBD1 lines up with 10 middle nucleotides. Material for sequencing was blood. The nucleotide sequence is TGCAGCGTTCTGACAGGGGGCCCCAATCAGCCCCAGCATTTT. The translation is CSVLTGGPNQPQHF.